The 17 T cell receptor beta chains below come from one sample, sequenced in a study of CD8+CD57+ T cells in acquired aplastic anemia. Patients sequenced had flow cytometry evidence of CD8+CD57+ cell expansion. Genomic DNA served as template for TCR beta VDJ and CDR3 profiling. TCRdb processed the reads anew with MiXCR; each CDR3 protein has one entry. The sample yields approximately 200,000 distinct CDR3 sequences, roughly 50% seen once. Input material: sorted CD4+, CD8+, or CD8+CD57+ T cells (not recorded which) from PBMCs. Every receptor here comes from a human donor with aplastic anemia.

At least ten counts were recorded for this clonotype. CDR3 region: CSGTTGGGNQPQHF. In DNA, the CDR3 is TGCAGTGGCACGACAGGGGGTGGCAATCAGCCCCAGCATTTT. The V and J genes are TRBV20-1 and TRBJ1-5, with TRBD1 matching over 9 bases. The CDR3 runs to 14 residues. V trimming: 7 bases; J trimming: 2 bases; junction bases outside the gene matches: 6. Germline loops: CDR1 DFQATT, CDR2 SNEGSKA (reference sequence).

The chain carries TRBV5-1 and TRBJ1-6; TRBD1 might be the D (5 bases). Germline CDR1 SGHRS, CDR2 YFSETQ. The CDR3 has 16 residues. V lost 3 bases, J lost 9 bases, and 19 bases lay in between. DNA for the CDR3: TGCGCCAGCAGCTGGGGGGTGACGACAGTCGCTTCACCCCTCCACTTT. It yields the protein CASSWGVTTVASPLHF.

This clonotype was seen a few times. The V call is TRBV3-1, the J call TRBJ2-1; 11 nucleotides agree with TRBD2. Losses at the gene ends were 5 bases for V and 8 bases for J; bases not matched to a gene: 5. The V gene's germline CDR1 is LGHDT and CDR2 YNNKEL (reference sequence). CDR3 length: 14 amino acids. CDR3 DNA: TGTGCCAGCAGCTCCGGGACTAGCGGCTATGAGCAGTTCTTC. This gives the protein CASSSGTSGYEQFF.

The J gene is TRBJ2-2, the V gene TRBV9, with 11 bases that match TRBD1. Trimming cost V 4 bases and J 3 bases; bases outside gene matches: 14. Germline V gene sequence: CDR1 SGDLS, CDR2 YYNGEE. This CDR3 has 19 residues. CDR3 protein: CASSQEPLDRGQYTGELFF. CDR3 in DNA: TGTGCCAGCAGCCAAGAACCCCTGGACAGGGGGCAGTACACCGGGGAGCTGTTTTTT.

A remark on this clonotype: A much larger clone lies a single base off, so this may be a read error. The V call is TRBV11-2, the J call TRBJ2-1, with unresolved D. Per germline, CDR1 SGHAT and CDR2 FQNNGV. CDR3 size: 15 residues. Here the CDR3 reads CASNLGKDRVNEQFF. The CDR3 region has the DNA TGTGCCAGCAACTTAGGCAAAGACCGAGTCAATGAGCAGTTCTTC.

Ten or more counts support this clonotype. The chain uses TRBV6-1 and TRBJ1-2; possible D gene TRBD1, 6 bases. This CDR3 is 14 amino acids long. Germline CDR1 reads MNHNS; CDR2 reads SASEGT. Trimming shortened V by 8 bases and J by 0 bases, and 13 bases separated the two germline ends. The CDR3, as DNA: TGTGCCAGCGCAAAGGGGGTTACTAACTATGGCTACACCTTC. Protein: CASAKGVTNYGYTF.

This chain joins TRBV20-1 and TRBJ2-5, with D perhaps matching TRBD1 or TRBD2 (5 bases each). Germline CDR1 DFQATT, CDR2 SNEGSKA (reference sequence). V lost 3 bases and J 0 bases, leaving 11 bases between the germline ends. There are 14 residues in the CDR3. For the CDR3, the DNA is TGCAGTGCTAGGATGGGGGAAAACCAAGAGACCCAGTACTTC. Amino acids: CSARMGENQETQYF.

This chain links TRBV28 with TRBJ1-5, with TRBD1 matching 11 bases. Trimming removed 7 bases from V and 6 bases from J; junction bases left unmatched: 11. The CDR3 consists of 16 residues. Per germline, CDR1 MDHEN and CDR2 SYDVKM. CDR3 bases: TGTGCCAGCACCCTCCTCGGACAGGGGGCAGGTCAGCCCCAGCATTTT. The encoded protein is CASTLLGQGAGQPQHF. Complete variable domain (other parts from reference TRBV28 and TRBJ1-5): DVKVTQSSRYLVKRTGEKVFLECVQDMDHENMFWYRQDPGLGLRLIYFSYDVKMKEKGDIPEGYSVSREKKERFSLILESASTNQTSMYLCASTLLGQGAGQPQHFGDGTRLSIL.

This clonotype was recorded at least ten times. CDR3 residues: CSARGQPDRMNTGELFF. The CDR3 DNA sequence: TGCAGTGCTAGAGGACAGCCTGATCGAATGAACACCGGGGAGCTGTTTTTT. The chain links TRBV20-1 to TRBJ2-2; D is perhaps TRBD1 (5 bases). Germline V gene lookup returns CDR1 DFQATT and CDR2 SNEGSKA (reference sequence). The CDR3 loop spans 17 amino acids. Trimming took off 1 base at V and 1 base at J, with 16 bases between the two ends.

The chain carries TRBV6-6 and TRBJ1-6, with a tentative D call TRBD1 (5 bases). V lost 5 bases to trimming and J lost 13 bases, with 24 bases between them. The CDR3 runs to 16 residues. Germline CDR1 reads MNHNY; CDR2 reads SVGAGI (reference sequence). This chain's CDR3 is CASSDPPGLAGSPLHF. For the CDR3, the DNA is TGTGCCAGCAGTGACCCACCGGGACTAGCGGGGAGTCCCCTCCACTTT.

Comment on this clonotype: A read error may explain this, as a much larger clone is one base away. The chain combines TRBV28 with TRBJ1-2; a possible D gene is TRBD1 (6 bases). The CDR3 covers 14 residues. Germline CDR1 is MDHEN and CDR2 is SYDVKM. Between the trimmed V and J ends, which lost 6 bases and 4 bases, there was a span of 15 bases. CDR3 DNA: TGTGCCAGCAGACAGGGTTCGGGCAGCTATGGCTACACCTTC. Its protein product is CASRQGSGSYGYTF.

This clonotype has more than one count but fewer than ten. V gene TRBV12-3 or TRBV12-4 combines with J gene TRBJ2-7; 9 bases line up with TRBD1. CDR3 size: 10 residues. CDR3 DNA sequence: TGTGCCAGCAGTTGGGACAGGGTTGAAGTC. Translation gives CASSWDRVEV.

Many counts were recorded for this clonotype. CDR3 DNA sequence: TGTGCCAGCAGTCCCACACAGGGCTACGAGCAGTACTTC. Encoded protein: CASSPTQGYEQYF. The chain couples TRBV28 to TRBJ2-7, with D possibly TRBD1 on 6 matching bases. Trimming stripped 5 bases from V and 3 bases from J, with 11 bases between. The CDR3 length is 13 residues. Germline CDR1 and CDR2: MDHEN and SYDVKM.

V is TRBV5-1 and J is TRBJ2-7, with 9 bases that match TRBD2. V was clipped by 2 bases and J by 7 bases; unmatched bases: 16. The CDR3 is made up of 17 amino acids. Germline V gives CDR1 SGHRS, CDR2 YFSETQ. In DNA form, the CDR3 reads TGCGCCAGCAGCTTCGCCGGGACTAGCTGGGTATACAATGAGCAGTACTTC. Translated, it gives CASSFAGTSWVYNEQYF.

Of note for this clonotype: This may come from a read error, since a much larger clone is one base off. The rearrangement links TRBV6-6 to TRBJ2-7; the D gene could be TRBD1 or TRBD2 (5 bases each). The CDR3 is 14 residues long. Germline CDR1 reads MNHNY; CDR2 reads SVGAGI (reference sequence). V lost 6 bases and J lost 7, with 19 bases in between. The CDR3, as DNA: TGTGCCAGCAGCGATGGGACGGACCAAAGGGAGCAGTACTTC. This gives the protein CASSDGTDQREQYF.

This clonotype came up many times. The rearrangement links TRBV5-6 to TRBJ2-3; the D gene could be TRBD1 or TRBD2 (5 bases each). Trimming removed 2 bases from V and 3 bases from J, with 10 bases in between. From germline, CDR1 is SGHDT and CDR2 YYEEEE. The CDR3 totals 14 residues. The CDR3 loop reads CASSFGDLTDTQYF. The CDR3 DNA follows: TGTGCCAGCAGCTTTGGGGACCTAACAGATACGCAGTATTTT.

In this sample, this clonotype turned up many times. V gene TRBV20-1 combines with J gene TRBJ2-5; D gene unclear. Germline assignment: CDR1 DFQATT and CDR2 SNEGSKA (reference sequence). CDR3 size: 14 residues. With 0 bases removed from V and 1 base from J, the gap between germline ends came to 9 bases. CDR3: CSARDWKFQETQYF. The CDR3, as DNA: TGCAGTGCTAGAGATTGGAAGTTCCAAGAGACCCAGTACTTC.